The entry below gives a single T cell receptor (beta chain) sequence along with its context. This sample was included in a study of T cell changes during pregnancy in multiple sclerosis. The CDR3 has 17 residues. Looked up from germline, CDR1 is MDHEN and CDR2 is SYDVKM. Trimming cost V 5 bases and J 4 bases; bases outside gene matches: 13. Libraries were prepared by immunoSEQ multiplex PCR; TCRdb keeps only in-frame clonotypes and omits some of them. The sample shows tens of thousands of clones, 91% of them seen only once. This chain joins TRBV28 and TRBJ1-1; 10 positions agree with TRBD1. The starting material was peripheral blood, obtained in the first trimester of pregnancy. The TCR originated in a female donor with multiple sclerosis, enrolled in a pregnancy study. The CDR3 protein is CASSPTTGGWGITEAFF. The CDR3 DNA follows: TGTGCCAGCAGTCCCACGACAGGGGGCTGGGGAATCACTGAAGCTTTCTTT. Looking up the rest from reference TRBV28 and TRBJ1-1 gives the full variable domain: DVKVTQSSRYLVKRTGEKVFLECVQDMDHENMFWYRQDPGLGLRLIYFSYDVKMKEKGDIPEGYSVSREKKERFSLILESASTNQTSMYLCASSPTTGGWGITEAFFGQGTRLTVV.